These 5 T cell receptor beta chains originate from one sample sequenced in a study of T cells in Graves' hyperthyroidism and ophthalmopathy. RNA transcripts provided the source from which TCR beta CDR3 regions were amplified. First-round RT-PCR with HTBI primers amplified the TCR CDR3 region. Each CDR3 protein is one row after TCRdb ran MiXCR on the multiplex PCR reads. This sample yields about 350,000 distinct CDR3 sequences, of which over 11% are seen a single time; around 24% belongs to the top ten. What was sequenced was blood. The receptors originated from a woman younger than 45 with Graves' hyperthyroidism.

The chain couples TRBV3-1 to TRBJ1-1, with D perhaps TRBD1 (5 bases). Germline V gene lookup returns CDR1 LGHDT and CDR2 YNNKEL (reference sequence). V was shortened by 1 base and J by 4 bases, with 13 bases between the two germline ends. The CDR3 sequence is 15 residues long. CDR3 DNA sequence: TGTGCCAGCAGCCAAGGAATAGGGGTATCCACTGAAGCTTTCTTT. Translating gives CASSQGIGVSTEAFF.

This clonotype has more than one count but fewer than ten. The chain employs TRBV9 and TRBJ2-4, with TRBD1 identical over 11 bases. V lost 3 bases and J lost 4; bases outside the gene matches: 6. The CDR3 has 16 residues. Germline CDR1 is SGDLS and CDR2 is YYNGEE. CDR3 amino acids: CASSDPGQGEKNIQYF. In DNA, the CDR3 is TGTGCCAGCAGCGATCCGGGACAGGGGGAGAAAAACATTCAGTACTTC.

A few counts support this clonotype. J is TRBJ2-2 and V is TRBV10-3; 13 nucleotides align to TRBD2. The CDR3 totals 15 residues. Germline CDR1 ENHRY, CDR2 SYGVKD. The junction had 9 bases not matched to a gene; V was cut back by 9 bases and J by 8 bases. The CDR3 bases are TGTGCCATTGCCGGAACTAGCGGGAGGGAGGGGGAGCTGTTTTTT. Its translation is CAIAGTSGREGELFF.

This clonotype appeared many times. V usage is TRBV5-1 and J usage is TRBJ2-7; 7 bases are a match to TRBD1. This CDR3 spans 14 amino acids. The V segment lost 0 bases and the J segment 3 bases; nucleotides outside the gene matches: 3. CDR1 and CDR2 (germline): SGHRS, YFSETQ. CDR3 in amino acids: CASSLDRDSYEQYF. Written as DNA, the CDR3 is TGCGCCAGCAGCTTGGACCGGGACAGCTACGAGCAGTACTTC.

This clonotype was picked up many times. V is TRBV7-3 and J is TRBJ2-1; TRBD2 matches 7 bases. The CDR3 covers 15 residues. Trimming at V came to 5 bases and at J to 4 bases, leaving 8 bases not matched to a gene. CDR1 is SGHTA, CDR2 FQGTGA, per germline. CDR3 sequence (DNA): TGTGCCAGCAGCGAAACTAGCGTTAATTACAATGAGCAGTTCTTC. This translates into CASSETSVNYNEQFF.